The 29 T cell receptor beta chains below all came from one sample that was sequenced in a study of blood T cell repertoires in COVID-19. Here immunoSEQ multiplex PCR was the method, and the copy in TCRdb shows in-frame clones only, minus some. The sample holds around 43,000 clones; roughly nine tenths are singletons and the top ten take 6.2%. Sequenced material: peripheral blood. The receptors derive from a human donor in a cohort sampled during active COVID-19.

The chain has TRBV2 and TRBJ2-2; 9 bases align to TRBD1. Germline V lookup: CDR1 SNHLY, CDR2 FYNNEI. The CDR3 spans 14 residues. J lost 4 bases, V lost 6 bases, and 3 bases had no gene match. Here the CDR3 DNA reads TGTGCCAGCAGGGACAGGGGCAGCACCGGGGAGCTGTTTTTT. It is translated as CASRDRGSTGELFF. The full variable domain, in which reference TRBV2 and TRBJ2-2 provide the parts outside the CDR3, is EPEVTQTPSHQVTQMGQEVILRCVPISNHLYFYWYRQILGQKVEFLVSFYNNEISEKSEIFDDQFSVERPDGSNFTLKIRSTKLEDSAMYFCASRDRGSTGELFFGEGSRLTVL.

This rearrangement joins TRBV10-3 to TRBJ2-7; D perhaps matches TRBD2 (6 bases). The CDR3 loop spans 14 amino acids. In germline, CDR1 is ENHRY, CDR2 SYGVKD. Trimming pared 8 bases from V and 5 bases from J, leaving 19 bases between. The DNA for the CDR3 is TGTGCCATCGCCTGGTCGAGCCCGGGGGACGAGCAGTACTTC. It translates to CAIAWSSPGDEQYF.

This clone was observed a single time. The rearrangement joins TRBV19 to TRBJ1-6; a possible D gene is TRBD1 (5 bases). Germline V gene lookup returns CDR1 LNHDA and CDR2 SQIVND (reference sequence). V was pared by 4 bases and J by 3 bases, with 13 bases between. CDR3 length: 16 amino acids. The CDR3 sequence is CASSRGRTDYNSPLHF. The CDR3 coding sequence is TGTGCCAGTAGTAGGGGCAGGACCGACTATAATTCACCCCTCCACTTT.

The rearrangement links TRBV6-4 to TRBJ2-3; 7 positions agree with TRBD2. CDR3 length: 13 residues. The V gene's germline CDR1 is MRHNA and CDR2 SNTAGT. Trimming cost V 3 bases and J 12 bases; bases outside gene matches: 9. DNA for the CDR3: TGTGCCAGCAGTGAGCTAGCGGAGTCTCCCCAGTATTTT. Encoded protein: CASSELAESPQYF.

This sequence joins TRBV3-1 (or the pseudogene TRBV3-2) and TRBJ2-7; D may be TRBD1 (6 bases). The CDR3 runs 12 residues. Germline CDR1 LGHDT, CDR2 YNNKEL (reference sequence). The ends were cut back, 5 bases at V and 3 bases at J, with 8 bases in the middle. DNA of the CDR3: TGTGCCAGCAGCGTACAGGGCTACGAGCAGTACTTC. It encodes CASSVQGYEQYF.

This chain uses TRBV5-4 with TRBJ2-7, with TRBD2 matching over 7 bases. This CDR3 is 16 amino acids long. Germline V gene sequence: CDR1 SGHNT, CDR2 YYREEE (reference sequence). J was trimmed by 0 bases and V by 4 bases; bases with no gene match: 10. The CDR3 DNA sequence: TGTGCCAGCAGCAGGGGCCAGGGAGGGAACTCCTACGAGCAGTACTTC. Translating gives CASSRGQGGNSYEQYF.

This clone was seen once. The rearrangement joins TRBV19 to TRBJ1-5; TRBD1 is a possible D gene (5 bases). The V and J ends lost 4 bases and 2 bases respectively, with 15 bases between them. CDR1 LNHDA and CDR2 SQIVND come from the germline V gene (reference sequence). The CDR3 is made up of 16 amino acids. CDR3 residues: CASSTFGGEGNQPQHF. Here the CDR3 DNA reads TGTGCCAGTAGTACCTTTGGAGGGGAGGGCAATCAGCCCCAGCATTTT.

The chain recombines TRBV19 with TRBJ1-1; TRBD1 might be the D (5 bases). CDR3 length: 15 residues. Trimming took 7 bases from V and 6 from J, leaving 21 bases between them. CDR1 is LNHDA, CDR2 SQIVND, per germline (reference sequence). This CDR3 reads CASKAVEGEGSEAFF. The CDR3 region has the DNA TGTGCCAGTAAGGCCGTGGAGGGAGAGGGGTCTGAAGCTTTCTTT. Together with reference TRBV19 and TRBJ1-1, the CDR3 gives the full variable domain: DGGITQSPKYLFRKEGQNVTLSCEQNLNHDAMYWYRQDPGQGLRLIYYSQIVNDFQKGDIAEGYSVSREKKESFPLTVTSAQKNPTAFYLCASKAVEGEGSEAFFGQGTRLTVV.

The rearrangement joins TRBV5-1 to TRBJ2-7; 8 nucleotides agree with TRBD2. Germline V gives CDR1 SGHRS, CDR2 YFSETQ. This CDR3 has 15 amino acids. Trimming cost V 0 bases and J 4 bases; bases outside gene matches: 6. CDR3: CASSLVGTSQYEQYF. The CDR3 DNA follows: TGCGCCAGCAGCTTGGTGGGGACTAGTCAATACGAGCAGTACTTC.

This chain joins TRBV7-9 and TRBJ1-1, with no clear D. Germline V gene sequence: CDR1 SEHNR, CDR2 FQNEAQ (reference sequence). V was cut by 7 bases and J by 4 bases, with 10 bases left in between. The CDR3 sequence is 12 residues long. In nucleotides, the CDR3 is TGTGCCAGCACCCTACGGGGCACTGAAGCTTTCTTT. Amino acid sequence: CASTLRGTEAFF.

Written as DNA, the CDR3 is TGTGCCAGTAGTGCTAACAGGGACGCAGCTTTCTTT. Translation gives CASSANRDAAFF. The chain couples TRBV19 to TRBJ1-1; TRBD1 is a possible D gene (6 bases). There are 12 residues in the CDR3. From germline, CDR1 is LNHDA and CDR2 SQIVND (reference sequence). V lost 5 bases and J lost 10, with 14 bases in between.

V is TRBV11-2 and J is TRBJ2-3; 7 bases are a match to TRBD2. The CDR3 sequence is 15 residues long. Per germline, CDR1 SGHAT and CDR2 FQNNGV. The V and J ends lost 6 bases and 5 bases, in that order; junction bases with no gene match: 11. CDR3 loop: CASRTTRDYGDTQYF. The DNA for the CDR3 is TGTGCCAGCAGAACAACCCGGGACTACGGAGATACGCAGTATTTT. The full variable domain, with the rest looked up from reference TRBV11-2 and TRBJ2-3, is EAGVAQSPRYKIIEKRQSVAFWCNPISGHATLYWYQQILGQGPKLLIQFQNNGVVDDSQLPKDRFSAERLKGVDSTLKIQPAKLEDSAVYLCASRTTRDYGDTQYFGPGTRLTVL.

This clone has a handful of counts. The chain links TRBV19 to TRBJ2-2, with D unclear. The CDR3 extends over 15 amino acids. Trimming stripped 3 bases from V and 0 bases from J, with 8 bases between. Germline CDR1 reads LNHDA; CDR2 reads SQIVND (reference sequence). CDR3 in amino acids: CASSMSLANTGELFF. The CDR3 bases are TGTGCCAGTAGTATGAGTCTAGCGAACACCGGGGAGCTGTTTTTT.

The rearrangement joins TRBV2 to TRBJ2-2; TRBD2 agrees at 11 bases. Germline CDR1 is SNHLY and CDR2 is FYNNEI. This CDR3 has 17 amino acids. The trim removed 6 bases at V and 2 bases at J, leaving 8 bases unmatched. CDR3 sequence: CASRKLAGVRNTGELFF. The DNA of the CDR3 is TGTGCCAGCAGAAAACTAGCGGGAGTACGTAACACCGGGGAGCTGTTTTTT. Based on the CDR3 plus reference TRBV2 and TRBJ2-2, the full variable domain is EPEVTQTPSHQVTQMGQEVILRCVPISNHLYFYWYRQILGQKVEFLVSFYNNEISEKSEIFDDQFSVERPDGSNFTLKIRSTKLEDSAMYFCASRKLAGVRNTGELFFGEGSRLTVL.

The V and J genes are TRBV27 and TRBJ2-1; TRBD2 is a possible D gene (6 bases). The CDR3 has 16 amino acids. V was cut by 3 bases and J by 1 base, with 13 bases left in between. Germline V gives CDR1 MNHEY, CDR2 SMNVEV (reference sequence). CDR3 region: CASSFNLRESYNEQFF. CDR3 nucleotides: TGTGCCAGCAGTTTCAACCTGCGGGAATCCTACAATGAGCAGTTCTTC.

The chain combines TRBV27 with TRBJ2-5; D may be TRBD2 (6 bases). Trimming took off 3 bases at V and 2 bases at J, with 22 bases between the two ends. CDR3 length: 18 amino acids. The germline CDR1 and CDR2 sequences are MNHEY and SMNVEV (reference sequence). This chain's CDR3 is CASSFGEVKPATQETQYF. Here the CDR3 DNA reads TGTGCCAGCAGTTTTGGGGAGGTTAAGCCCGCAACTCAAGAGACCCAGTACTTC.

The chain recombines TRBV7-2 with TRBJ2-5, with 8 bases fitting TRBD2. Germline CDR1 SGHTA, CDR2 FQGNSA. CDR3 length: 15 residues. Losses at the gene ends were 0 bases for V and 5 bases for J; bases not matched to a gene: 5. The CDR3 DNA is TGTGCCAGCAGCTTAGCCCCGGGACTAGAGGAGACCCAGTACTTC. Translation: CASSLAPGLEETQYF. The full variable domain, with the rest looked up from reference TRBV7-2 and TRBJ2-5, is GAGVSQSPSNKVTEKGKDVELRCDPISGHTALYWYRQSLGQGLEFLIYFQGNSAPDKSGLPSDRFSAERTGGSVSTLTIQRTQQEDSAVYLCASSLAPGLEETQYFGPGTRLLVL.

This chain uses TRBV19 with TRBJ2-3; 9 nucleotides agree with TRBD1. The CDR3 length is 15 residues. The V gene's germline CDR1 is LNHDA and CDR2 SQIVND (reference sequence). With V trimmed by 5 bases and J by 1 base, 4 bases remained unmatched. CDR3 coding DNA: TGTGCCAGTAGTCCCCGGGACAGGGGCACAGATACGCAGTATTTT. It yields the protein CASSPRDRGTDTQYF.

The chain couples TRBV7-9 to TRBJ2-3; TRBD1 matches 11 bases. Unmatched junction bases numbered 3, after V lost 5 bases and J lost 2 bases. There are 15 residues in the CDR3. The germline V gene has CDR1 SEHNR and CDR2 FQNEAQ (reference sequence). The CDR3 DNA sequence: TGTGCCAGCAGCCGGGGACAGGGGGACACAGATACGCAGTATTTT. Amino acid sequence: CASSRGQGDTDTQYF.

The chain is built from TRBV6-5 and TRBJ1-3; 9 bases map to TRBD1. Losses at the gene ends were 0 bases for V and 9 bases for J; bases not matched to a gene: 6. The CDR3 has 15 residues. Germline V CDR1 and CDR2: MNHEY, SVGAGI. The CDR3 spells CASSYSTGGRGTIYF. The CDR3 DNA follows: TGTGCCAGCAGTTACTCGACAGGGGGGCGAGGCACCATATATTTT.

CDR3: CATSGGNPYGYTF. The CDR3 DNA is TGTGCCACCAGCGGGGGGAATCCCTATGGCTACACCTTC. The chain employs TRBV15 and TRBJ1-2; weak D call: TRBD1 (5 bases). The CDR3 covers 13 residues. CDR1 and CDR2 from the germline V gene are LNHNV and YYDKDF (reference sequence). V lost 5 bases to trimming and J lost 4 bases, with 11 bases between them.

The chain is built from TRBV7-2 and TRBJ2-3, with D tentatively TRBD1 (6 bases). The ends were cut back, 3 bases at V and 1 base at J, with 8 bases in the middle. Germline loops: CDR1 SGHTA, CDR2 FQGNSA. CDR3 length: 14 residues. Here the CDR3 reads CASSFSGGTDTQYF. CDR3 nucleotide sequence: TGTGCCAGCAGCTTTTCAGGGGGCACAGATACGCAGTATTTT.

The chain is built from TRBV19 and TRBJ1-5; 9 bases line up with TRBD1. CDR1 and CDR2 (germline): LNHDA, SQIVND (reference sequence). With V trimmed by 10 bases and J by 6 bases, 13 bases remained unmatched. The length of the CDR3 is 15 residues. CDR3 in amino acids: CATQGTGTWSQPQHF. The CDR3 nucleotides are TGTGCCACCCAAGGGACAGGGACATGGAGTCAGCCCCAGCATTTT.

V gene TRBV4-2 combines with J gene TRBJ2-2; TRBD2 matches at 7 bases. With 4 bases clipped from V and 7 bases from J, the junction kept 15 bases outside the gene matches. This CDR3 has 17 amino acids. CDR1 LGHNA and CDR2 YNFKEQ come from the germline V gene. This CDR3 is CASSPPGGAGVVGELFF. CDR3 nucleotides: TGTGCCAGCAGCCCCCCTGGTGGGGCGGGAGTGGTCGGGGAGCTGTTTTTT.

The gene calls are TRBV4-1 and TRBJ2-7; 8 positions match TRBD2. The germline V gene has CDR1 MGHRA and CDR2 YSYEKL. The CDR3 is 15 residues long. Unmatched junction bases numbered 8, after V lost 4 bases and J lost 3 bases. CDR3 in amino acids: CASSLALAGDYEQYF. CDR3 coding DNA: TGCGCCAGCAGCCTAGCTCTAGCGGGTGACTACGAGCAGTACTTC.

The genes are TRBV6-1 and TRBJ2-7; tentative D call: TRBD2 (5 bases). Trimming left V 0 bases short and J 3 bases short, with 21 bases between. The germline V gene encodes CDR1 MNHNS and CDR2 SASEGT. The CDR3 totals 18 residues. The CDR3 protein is CASSEAFGVGRKGYEQYF. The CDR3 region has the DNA TGTGCCAGCAGTGAAGCCTTCGGGGTTGGAAGGAAGGGCTACGAGCAGTACTTC.

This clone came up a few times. The CDR3 protein is CASSHPVGLQPQHF. CDR3 bases: TGCGCCAGCAGCCACCCGGTGGGCCTGCAGCCCCAGCATTTT. V is TRBV4-1 and J is TRBJ1-5; D gene ambiguous. Trimming took off 3 bases at V and 7 bases at J, with 13 bases between the two ends. Germline V gives CDR1 MGHRA, CDR2 YSYEKL. The CDR3 spans 14 residues.

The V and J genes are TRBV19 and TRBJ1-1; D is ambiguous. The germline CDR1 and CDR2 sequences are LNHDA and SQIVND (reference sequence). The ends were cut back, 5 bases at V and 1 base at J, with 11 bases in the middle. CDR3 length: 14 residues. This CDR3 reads CASSPPTTNTEAFF. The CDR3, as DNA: TGTGCCAGTAGTCCCCCGACTACGAACACTGAAGCTTTCTTT.

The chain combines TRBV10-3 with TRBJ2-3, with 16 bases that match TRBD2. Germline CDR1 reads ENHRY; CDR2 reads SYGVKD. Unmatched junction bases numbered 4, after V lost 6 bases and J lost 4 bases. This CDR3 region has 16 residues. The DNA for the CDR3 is TGTGCCATCAGCACCGGGACTAGCGGGAGGGCAGATACGCAGTATTTT. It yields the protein CAISTGTSGRADTQYF.